This T cell receptor (beta chain) was recorded in a study of blood T cells in healthy people across ages. Study-wide context: About one barcoded beta molecule was captured per two T cells (by template switching). Broader study findings: Higher diversity, along with more naive CD4+ cells, distinguished long-lived donors from aged donors. The unsorted PBMCs prevented any conclusive comparison of naive versus antigen-experienced cells. Estimates of total diversity, which came from one million sequenced T cells, were considered to be underestimates.

Combining a sample-barcoded 5' primer with a J-beta primer mix, a second PCR ran for roughly 7 to 12 cycles. MiXCR, run by TCRdb on the 5' RACE reads, gives a single entry per CDR3 protein. The data show approximately 490,000 distinct CDR3 sequences, 24% seen once. Ten or more counts support this clonotype. Its specificity is not known. This CDR3 contains 11 residues. The data also belong to a second study, concerning T cells of mothers and their children.

The chain is built from TRBV12-3 or TRBV12-4 and TRBJ2-5, with D perhaps TRBD2 (6 bases). The J call may be in error: the DNA end matches TRBJ2-1 better. The TCR was taken from a boy aged 5-17 years in good health. Sample: blood. The CDR3 sequence: CASARGSEQFF. The CDR3 DNA is TGTGCCAGTGCCCGGGGGAGTGAGCAGTTCTTC.